These 22 T cell receptor beta chains were all obtained from the same sample, sequenced in a study of blood T cell repertoires in COVID-19. The table came from immunoSEQ multiplex PCR; TCRdb's copy has only in-frame clones and leaves some out. This table has about 480,000 clones, approximately 89% appearing once. The sequenced material came from peripheral blood. Every receptor here comes from a woman aged 45 to 65 with COVID-19, enrolled during active disease.

The chain joins TRBV6-6 to TRBJ2-1; 9 bases line up with TRBD1. The V gene end was trimmed by 5 bases and the J gene end by 6 bases; junction bases not matched to a gene: 8. CDR1 is MNHNY and CDR2 is SVGAGI in the germline V gene (reference sequence). This CDR3 is built from 15 residues. This CDR3 is CASSLTGTGLNEQFF. The CDR3 nucleotides read TGTGCCAGCAGTCTAACCGGGACAGGGCTCAATGAGCAGTTCTTC.

This sequence joins TRBV19 and TRBJ2-7, with TRBD1 identical over 7 bases. The trim removed 7 bases at V and 2 bases at J, leaving 8 bases unmatched. The CDR3 runs 14 residues. Germline lookup yields CDR1 LNHDA and CDR2 SQIVND (reference sequence). CDR3 loop: CASTSRDRAYEQYF. CDR3 DNA: TGTGCCAGTACCTCCCGGGACAGAGCCTACGAGCAGTACTTC.

A word on this clone: The identical CDR3 is also encoded by other nucleotide sequences in the sample. The chain uses TRBV18 and TRBJ1-2; weak D call: TRBD1 (5 bases). Trimming cost V 2 bases and J 3 bases, with 7 bases left between them. Germline lookup yields CDR1 KGHSH and CDR2 LQKENI. The CDR3 covers 13 residues. CDR3 sequence reads: CASSPEGDYGYTF. The DNA for the CDR3 is TGTGCCAGCTCACCAGAAGGGGACTATGGCTACACCTTC. Full variable domain (outside the CDR3, taken from reference TRBV18 and TRBJ1-2): NAGVMQNPRHLVRRRGQEARLRCSPMKGHSHVYWYRQLPEEGLKFMVYLQKENIIDESGMPKERFSAEFPKEGPSILRIQQVVRGDSAAYFCASSPEGDYGYTFGSGTRLTVV.

The chain is built from TRBV6-5 and TRBJ2-2; TRBD2 matches at 13 bases. The CDR3 totals 16 residues. V lost 4 bases to trimming and J lost 7 bases; unmatched junction nucleotides: 6. The germline gives CDR1 MNHEY, CDR2 SVGAGI. The chain's CDR3 is CASSLTSGGYSGELFF. CDR3 nucleotide sequence: TGTGCCAGCAGTTTGACTAGCGGGGGGTATAGCGGGGAGCTGTTTTTT.

This clone was detected ten times or more. The chain couples TRBV6-2 or TRBV6-3 to TRBJ1-2; a possible D gene is TRBD1 (6 bases). CDR1 MNHEY and CDR2 SVGEGT come from the germline V gene. This CDR3 comprises 15 residues. The V and J ends lost 6 bases and 8 bases respectively, with 22 bases between them. CDR3 loop: CASSLAGSQGRGYTF. In DNA form, the CDR3 reads TGTGCCAGCAGCCTAGCCGGATCACAGGGTCGAGGCTACACCTTC.

This rearrangement joins TRBV30 to TRBJ1-4, with TRBD1 as a possible D gene (5 bases). Germline loops: CDR1 GTSNPN, CDR2 SVGIG (reference sequence). The ends were cut back, 4 bases at V and 4 bases at J, with 13 bases in the middle. The CDR3 contains 14 residues. The DNA of the CDR3 is TGTGCCTGGAACAATCGACAGATTAATGAAAAACTGTTTTTT. It translates to CAWNNRQINEKLFF.

The J gene is TRBJ2-3, the V gene TRBV19, with 8 bases lining up with TRBD2. Per germline, CDR1 LNHDA and CDR2 SQIVND (reference sequence). There are 16 residues in the CDR3. The J segment lost 1 base and the V segment lost 5 bases, leaving 8 bases of the junction unmatched. CDR3 amino acids: CASSSGGAWGTDTQYF. The CDR3 DNA reads TGTGCCAGTAGTTCGGGGGGGGCCTGGGGCACAGATACGCAGTATTTT. The full variable domain, rest sourced from reference TRBV19 and TRBJ2-3, is DGGITQSPKYLFRKEGQNVTLSCEQNLNHDAMYWYRQDPGQGLRLIYYSQIVNDFQKGDIAEGYSVSREKKESFPLTVTSAQKNPTAFYLCASSSGGAWGTDTQYFGPGTRLTVL.

The V gene is TRBV6-5, the J gene TRBJ2-7; 9 nucleotides align to TRBD1. Germline assignment: CDR1 MNHEY and CDR2 SVGAGI. The CDR3 has 13 amino acids. J lost 2 bases, V lost 4 bases, and 0 bases had no gene match. The chain's CDR3 is CASSWDRAYEQYF. CDR3 in DNA: TGTGCCAGCAGTTGGGACAGGGCCTACGAGCAGTACTTC.

The genes are TRBV18 and TRBJ2-1, with D possibly being TRBD1 (6 bases). This CDR3 is 16 amino acids long. In germline, CDR1 is KGHSH, CDR2 LQKENI. Trimming removed 3 bases at V and 10 bases at J, with 22 bases between. The CDR3 here is CASSPRDRTLPQEQFF. CDR3 DNA: TGTGCCAGCTCACCTCGCGACAGGACTCTACCGCAAGAGCAGTTCTTC.

This clone has just a few counts. This chain links TRBV7-9 with TRBJ2-7, with 11 bases fitting TRBD2. This CDR3 has 15 residues. Per germline, CDR1 SEHNR and CDR2 FQNEAQ (reference sequence). The junction had 5 bases not matched to a gene; V was cut back by 5 bases and J by 2 bases. CDR3 loop: CASSPRLAGTYEQYF. CDR3 coding DNA: TGTGCCAGCAGCCCGCGACTAGCGGGGACCTACGAGCAGTACTTC. The full variable domain, with the rest looked up from reference TRBV7-9 and TRBJ2-7, is DTGVSQNPRHKITKRGQNVTFRCDPISEHNRLYWYRQTLGQGPEFLTYFQNEAQLEKSRLLSDRFSAERPKGSFSTLEIQRTEQGDSAMYLCASSPRLAGTYEQYFGPGTRLTVT.

The chain is built from TRBV5-4 and TRBJ2-2, with D possibly TRBD1 on 6 matching bases. Between the trimmed V and J ends, which lost 5 bases and 5 bases, there was a span of 7 bases. The CDR3 extends over 12 amino acids. Germline CDR1 reads SGHNT; CDR2 reads YYREEE (reference sequence). Written as DNA, the CDR3 is TGTGCCAGCAGTACAGGGACCGGGGAGCTGTTTTTT. Its protein product is CASSTGTGELFF.

The chain couples TRBV7-3 to TRBJ1-1, with 7 nucleotides matching TRBD1. Germline CDR1 is SGHTA and CDR2 is FQGTGA. This CDR3 spans 13 amino acids. Trimming took 5 bases from V and 5 from J; bases not matched to a gene: 5. The CDR3 reads CASSRQGSTEAFF. The CDR3 nucleotides read TGTGCCAGCAGCAGACAGGGTAGTACTGAAGCTTTCTTT.

The chain recombines TRBV6-5 with TRBJ2-1; maybe TRBD1 (6 bases). The CDR3 loop spans 14 amino acids. Trimming left V 0 bases short and J 10 bases short, with 13 bases between. Per germline, CDR1 MNHEY and CDR2 SVGAGI. The CDR3 loop is CASSYSDRTWEQFF. As DNA, the CDR3 is TGTGCCAGCAGTTACTCCGACAGGACATGGGAGCAGTTCTTC.

This clone was counted only a few times. This sequence joins TRBV19 and TRBJ1-4, with no clear D. V was shortened by 4 bases and J by 2 bases, with 8 bases between the two germline ends. Germline V gene data show CDR1 as LNHDA and CDR2 as SQIVND (reference sequence). CDR3 length: 14 amino acids. The CDR3 DNA reads TGTGCCAGTAGTACGGGAACCACTAATGAAAAACTGTTTTTT. As protein: CASSTGTTNEKLFF. Combining the CDR3 with reference TRBV19 and TRBJ1-4 gives the whole variable domain DGGITQSPKYLFRKEGQNVTLSCEQNLNHDAMYWYRQDPGQGLRLIYYSQIVNDFQKGDIAEGYSVSREKKESFPLTVTSAQKNPTAFYLCASSTGTTNEKLFFGSGTQLSVL.

V usage is TRBV6-5 and J usage is TRBJ1-2; D not certain. Per germline, CDR1 MNHEY and CDR2 SVGAGI. Trimming removed 11 bases from V and 11 bases from J, with 21 bases in between. This CDR3 spans 12 amino acids. This CDR3 is CAGGPPEYIYTF. The DNA for the CDR3 is TGTGCCGGAGGACCCCCGGAATATATTTACACCTTC.

The chain joins TRBV29-1 to TRBJ2-7; TRBD2 aligns across 8 bases. The CDR3 has 14 amino acids. The trim removed 1 base at V and 4 bases at J, leaving 6 bases unmatched. Per germline, CDR1 SQVTM and CDR2 ANQGSEA. CDR3 in DNA: TGCAGCGTTGAAGTGGGGAGCGGGGGTTACGAGCAGTACTTC. It encodes CSVEVGSGGYEQYF.

The CDR3 nucleotides read TGTGCCAGCAGCCCACGGACAGGGAACACCGGGGAGCTGTTTTTT. Its protein is CASSPRTGNTGELFF. The J gene is TRBJ2-2, the V gene TRBV9, with TRBD1 identical over 7 bases. CDR1 is SGDLS and CDR2 is YYNGEE in the germline V gene. V shed 4 bases, J shed 1 base, and the junction held 4 bases outside the gene matches. The CDR3 has 15 amino acids.

The gene calls are TRBV28 and TRBJ2-4, with D maybe TRBD1 (5 bases). CDR3 length equals 14 residues. Germline V lookup: CDR1 MDHEN, CDR2 SYDVKM. V was cut by 6 bases and J by 5 bases, with 14 bases left in between. The CDR3 spells CASRYQGGQNIQYF. The CDR3 DNA reads TGTGCCAGCAGGTATCAGGGCGGCCAAAACATTCAGTACTTC. The full variable domain, completed using reference TRBV28 and TRBJ2-4, is DVKVTQSSRYLVKRTGEKVFLECVQDMDHENMFWYRQDPGLGLRLIYFSYDVKMKEKGDIPEGYSVSREKKERFSLILESASTNQTSMYLCASRYQGGQNIQYFGAGTRLSVL.

The chain is built from TRBV11-2 and TRBJ1-4; weak D call: TRBD1 (5 bases). The V end was cut by 3 bases, the J end by 7 bases, with 9 bases between. Germline-derived CDR1 and CDR2 are SGHAT and FQNNGV. The CDR3 is 13 amino acids. The CDR3 nucleotides read TGTGCCAGCAGCTTTATTCAGGGTGAAAAACTGTTTTTT. Amino acids: CASSFIQGEKLFF.

V and J are TRBV28 and TRBJ1-2; a possible D gene is TRBD1 (6 bases). V was pared by 5 bases and J by 6 bases, with 16 bases between. This CDR3 spans 14 amino acids. The V gene's germline CDR1 is MDHEN and CDR2 SYDVKM. CDR3: CASSPAGGGDGYTF. In DNA, the CDR3 is TGTGCCAGCAGTCCCGCCGGGGGGGGCGATGGCTACACCTTC.

This CDR3 is CASSLAGQENEKLFF. CDR3 coding DNA: TGTGCCAGCAGCTTGGCCGGACAGGAAAATGAAAAACTGTTTTTT. The V call is TRBV5-4, the J call TRBJ1-4, with 7 bases lining up with TRBD1. Germline CDR1 reads SGHNT; CDR2 reads YYREEE (reference sequence). V lost 0 bases, J lost 5 bases, and 4 bases stayed unmatched. The CDR3 has 15 residues.

The chain joins TRBV3-1 (or the pseudogene TRBV3-2) to TRBJ2-5; no reliable D call. This CDR3 has 14 amino acids. Trimming took 2 bases from V and 6 from J, leaving 13 bases between them. Germline V gives CDR1 LGHDT, CDR2 YNNKEL (reference sequence). CDR3 in amino acids: CASSQYQVEKTQYF. The DNA for the CDR3 is TGTGCCAGCAGCCAATACCAGGTCGAAAAGACCCAGTACTTC.